The next 30 T cell receptor beta chains were all read from a single sample in a study of molecular identifiers for immune sequencing clone quantification. TCRdb re-called the PCR reads with MiXCR, one entry per CDR3 protein. The sample carries about 40,000 distinct CDR3 sequences, less than 20% recorded once. The source material was naive CD8+ T cells from blood, with Jurkat cell RNA spiked in. Subset defined: FACS-sorted CD8+CD4-CCR7+CD45RA+ naive T cells. The source of these receptors is a human donor in good health. Some libraries in this study had Jurkat cell RNA spiked in.

The sample holds many counts of this clonotype. V usage is TRBV19 and J usage is TRBJ2-7; 7 nucleotides align to TRBD1. Trimming took 3 bases from V and 2 from J; bases not matched to a gene: 7. Germline V gene data show CDR1 as LNHDA and CDR2 as SQIVND (reference sequence). The CDR3 totals 15 residues. CDR3 nucleotides: TGTGCCAGTAGTATTGGTCCCGGGACAGCCTACGAGCAGTACTTC. Its translation: CASSIGPGTAYEQYF.

At least ten counts were recorded for this clonotype. The genes are TRBV5-6 and TRBJ2-7; the D gene is possibly TRBD1 (6 bases). The germline gives CDR1 SGHDT, CDR2 YYEEEE. V was pared by 4 bases and J by 2 bases, with 10 bases between. The CDR3 is made up of 13 amino acids. CDR3 amino acids: CASSTGTTYEQYF. For the CDR3, the DNA is TGTGCCAGCAGCACCGGGACAACCTACGAGCAGTACTTC.

The chain has TRBV11-2 and TRBJ2-1; possible D gene TRBD2, 5 bases. Germline values: CDR1 SGHAT, CDR2 FQNNGV. V dropped 3 bases and J dropped 4 bases, with 13 bases sitting between them. The CDR3 consists of 15 residues. The CDR3 bases are TGTGCCAGCAGCTTGTTCCTAGCAGCATACAATGAGCAGTTCTTC. Its translation: CASSLFLAAYNEQFF.

This clonotype was detected many times. This chain uses TRBV5-1 with TRBJ1-2; the D gene is possibly TRBD1 (5 bases). From germline, CDR1 is SGHRS and CDR2 YFSETQ. The CDR3 totals 15 residues. Deletions cut 0 bases from V and 3 bases from J, with 12 bases between. The CDR3 reads CASSLADQGDYGYTF. The CDR3, as DNA: TGCGCCAGCAGCTTGGCGGACCAGGGCGACTATGGCTACACCTTC. The variable domain in full, with the rest retrieved from reference TRBV5-1 and TRBJ1-2, is KAGVTQTPRYLIKTRGQQVTLSCSPISGHRSVSWYQQTPGQGLQFLFEYFSETQRNKGNFPGRFSGRQFSNSRSEMNVSTLELGDSALYLCASSLADQGDYGYTFGSGTRLTVV.

CDR3 in DNA: TGCAGCGTAGACACCGGGACAGGGGGTAAAGAGACCCAGTACTTC. This gives the protein CSVDTGTGGKETQYF. The chain combines TRBV29-1 with TRBJ2-5, with 11 bases that match TRBD1. Germline trimming cut 6 bases from V and 3 bases from J; bases unmatched to any gene: 9. Germline CDR1 SQVTM, CDR2 ANQGSEA. The CDR3 runs to 15 residues.

V is TRBV14 and J is TRBJ2-3, with a weak D call TRBD2 (6 bases). V shed 0 bases and J shed 3 bases, with 16 bases lying between them. The CDR3 runs to 17 residues. Germline assignment: CDR1 SGHDN and CDR2 FVKESK. CDR3 in amino acids: CASSQDGGIGGTDTQYF. CDR3 nucleotide sequence: TGTGCCAGCAGCCAAGATGGAGGGATAGGTGGTACAGATACGCAGTATTTT.

The chain uses TRBV27 and TRBJ2-1; 7 bases fit TRBD1. The CDR3 is 15 residues long. Germline V lookup: CDR1 MNHEY, CDR2 SMNVEV (reference sequence). V lost 4 bases, J lost 1 base, and 4 bases stayed unmatched. The CDR3 DNA reads as TGTGCCAGCAGTTACCAACAGGGGTCCTACAATGAGCAGTTCTTC. Its protein is CASSYQQGSYNEQFF.

This clonotype showed up many times. The chain has TRBV6-2 or TRBV6-3 and TRBJ1-1; D ambiguous. The CDR3 covers 13 residues. V was shortened by 6 bases and J by 6 bases, with 14 bases between the two germline ends. The V gene's germline CDR1 is MNHEY and CDR2 SVGEGT. CDR3 region: CASRGKSWAEAFF. The CDR3, as DNA: TGTGCCAGCAGAGGCAAGTCGTGGGCTGAAGCTTTCTTT.

This clonotype showed up many times. V usage is TRBV28 and J usage is TRBJ2-3; D possibly corresponds to TRBD1 (6 bases). The CDR3 contains 15 residues. Germline CDR1 reads MDHEN; CDR2 reads SYDVKM. V dropped 2 bases and J dropped 1 base, with 10 bases sitting between them. Written as DNA, the CDR3 is TGTGCCAGCAGTTTAACAGGGATCGGCACAGATACGCAGTATTTT. Its translation is CASSLTGIGTDTQYF.

This clonotype was found a few times. The chain couples TRBV27 to TRBJ2-5, with D unclear. Per germline, CDR1 MNHEY and CDR2 SMNVEV (reference sequence). The V end was cut by 3 bases, the J end by 5 bases, with 10 bases between. This CDR3 region has 13 residues. CDR3 DNA: TGTGCCAGCAGTTTTTCTGATCGCGAGACCCAGTACTTC. Translation: CASSFSDRETQYF.

The sample holds a few counts of this clonotype. The chain uses TRBV6-5 and TRBJ2-5; D is tentatively TRBD1 or TRBD2 (5 bases each). Trimming removed 8 bases at V and 12 bases at J, with 31 bases between. The CDR3 has 16 residues. Per germline, CDR1 MNHEY and CDR2 SVGAGI. CDR3 sequence: CASGGNLGGETRLEYF. The CDR3 bases are TGTGCCAGCGGGGGAAACTTGGGCGGAGAGACGAGGCTCGAGTACTTC.

This clonotype was counted many times. This chain connects TRBV15 to TRBJ2-3; TRBD2 matches 8 bases. J gave up 4 bases and V 8 bases, and 8 bases lay outside the gene matches. Germline CDR1 and CDR2: LNHNV and YYDKDF (reference sequence). This CDR3 region has 14 residues. CDR3 amino acids: CATSPGLDADTQYF. The CDR3 DNA reads TGTGCCACCTCCCCGGGACTAGATGCAGATACGCAGTATTTT.

Many counts were recorded for this clonotype. The V and J genes are TRBV15 and TRBJ2-7; 7 bases align to TRBD1. Germline CDR1 LNHNV, CDR2 YYDKDF (reference sequence). Trimming cost V 6 bases and J 2 bases; bases outside gene matches: 7. The CDR3 has 14 residues. CDR3 coding DNA: TGTGCCACCAGTTTTCGGGACAGCGCCTACGAGCAGTACTTC. Translating gives CATSFRDSAYEQYF.

There are many counts of this clonotype. The rearrangement joins TRBV28 to TRBJ2-7, with no clear D. Germline CDR1 is MDHEN and CDR2 is SYDVKM. The CDR3 covers 13 residues. Trimming took off 7 bases at V and 3 bases at J, with 13 bases between the two ends. As DNA, the CDR3 is TGTGCCAGCACCTTGGCGTCCTTCTACGAGCAGTACTTC. Its translation: CASTLASFYEQYF.

This clonotype was picked up many times. The chain has TRBV27 and TRBJ1-6, with 10 nucleotides matching TRBD1. The CDR3 runs 18 residues. The germline V gene has CDR1 MNHEY and CDR2 SMNVEV (reference sequence). Trimming cost V 2 bases and J 6 bases; bases outside gene matches: 10. CDR3 nucleotide sequence: TGTGCCAGCAGTTTAAAGGGGCGGGACAGGGGACGTAATTCACCCCTCCACTTT. Translated: CASSLKGRDRGRNSPLHF.

This clonotype was seen at least ten times. The chain recombines TRBV20-1 with TRBJ2-2; 8 nucleotides agree with TRBD1. The CDR3 loop spans 13 amino acids. With 4 bases clipped from V and 3 bases from J, the junction kept 1 base outside the gene matches. Germline V CDR1 and CDR2: DFQATT, SNEGSKA (reference sequence). This CDR3 reads CSATDRDTGELFF. The DNA for the CDR3 is TGCAGTGCTACGGACAGGGACACCGGGGAGCTGTTTTTT.

This clonotype was detected many times. The chain couples TRBV4-1 to TRBJ2-2; 10 nucleotides agree with TRBD1. J lost 5 bases, V lost 2 bases, and 8 bases had no gene match. The CDR3 runs to 17 residues. The germline V gene encodes CDR1 MGHRA and CDR2 YSYEKL. DNA for the CDR3: TGCGCCAGCAGCCAACCAAGACAGGGGGCGAGTACCGGGGAGCTGTTTTTT. As protein: CASSQPRQGASTGELFF.

In its sample, this clonotype was seen many times. The rearrangement joins TRBV28 to TRBJ2-3, with D unresolved. The V gene lost 3 bases and the J gene lost 3 bases, with 4 bases spanning the gap. The length of the CDR3 is 12 residues. Germline V gene sequence: CDR1 MDHEN, CDR2 SYDVKM. CDR3 in amino acids: CASSFATDTQYF. CDR3 nucleotide sequence: TGTGCCAGCAGTTTTGCGACAGATACGCAGTATTTT.

This clonotype was seen at least ten times. The chain has TRBV9 and TRBJ2-5; D perhaps matches TRBD1 (6 bases). V lost 4 bases and J 2 bases, leaving 15 bases between the germline ends. Germline V gene lookup returns CDR1 SGDLS and CDR2 YYNGEE. This CDR3 region has 15 residues. CDR3 protein: CASSFGWTEQETQYF. The DNA for the CDR3 is TGTGCCAGCAGCTTCGGGTGGACAGAGCAAGAGACCCAGTACTTC.

This clonotype was seen only once. Given a much more abundant clone one base away, this may be a read error. The DNA for the CDR3 is TGTGCCAGCGGTACTAGGTTCGACGAGCAGTACTTC. Its protein product is CASGTRFDEQYF. The rearrangement joins TRBV27 to TRBJ2-7; D perhaps matches TRBD2 (5 bases). Germline values: CDR1 MNHEY, CDR2 SMNVEV (reference sequence). The CDR3 length is 12 residues. V was clipped by 8 bases and J by 5 bases, with 13 bases between them.

This clonotype has more than one count but fewer than ten. This rearrangement joins TRBV5-6 to TRBJ2-5, with 7 bases identical to TRBD1. V lost 0 bases, J lost 1 base, and 6 bases stayed unmatched. The CDR3 loop spans 16 amino acids. Germline CDR1 is SGHDT and CDR2 is YYEEEE. This CDR3 is CASSLGTGTAQETQYF. CDR3 bases: TGTGCCAGCAGCTTGGGAACCGGGACAGCCCAAGAGACCCAGTACTTC.

This clonotype has a count of ten or more. The V gene is TRBV20-1, the J gene TRBJ2-7, with D hard to call. Germline values: CDR1 DFQATT, CDR2 SNEGSKA (reference sequence). This CDR3 is 13 amino acids long. V was clipped by 4 bases and J by 3 bases, with 13 bases between them. The CDR3 is CSANEPGNYEQYF. CDR3 sequence (DNA): TGCAGTGCTAACGAGCCCGGAAACTACGAGCAGTACTTC.

Points on this clonotype: At one of its ends the junction is not consistent with the germline gene, which may arise from a read error. The rearrangement joins TRBV23-1 to TRBJ2-1, with 7 nucleotides matching TRBD2. TRBV23-1 is treated as an ORF (open reading frame) with a function not yet certain. This CDR3 spans 22 amino acids. The CDR3 region is CPSSPQPRAGLDLPSSYNEQFF. For the CDR3, the DNA is TGCCCCAGCAGTCCGCAGCCCCGAGCGGGGTTAGATCTCCCCAGCTCCTACAATGAGCAGTTCTTC.

The gene calls are TRBV2 and TRBJ2-7, with D possibly matching TRBD1 (5 bases). Germline V gene lookup returns CDR1 SNHLY and CDR2 FYNNEI. The ends were cut back, 8 bases at V and 5 bases at J, with 7 bases in the middle. There are 10 residues in the CDR3. CDR3 region: CASQGHEQYF. CDR3 nucleotide sequence: TGTGCCAGCCAGGGTCACGAGCAGTACTTC.

This clonotype showed up many times. The CDR3 spells CASSHPGTGPLWFF. CDR3 nucleotide sequence: TGTGCCAGCAGCCACCCCGGGACAGGGCCGCTGTGGTTCTTC. V gene TRBV4-2 combines with J gene TRBJ2-1; 9 nucleotides agree with TRBD1. Looked up from germline, CDR1 is LGHNA and CDR2 is YNFKEQ. V dropped 3 bases and J dropped 15; count of bases not matched to a gene: 12. The CDR3 has 14 amino acids.

This clonotype was observed many times. This sequence joins TRBV7-8 and TRBJ2-2; 7 bases map to TRBD2. The CDR3 is made up of 21 amino acids. V was clipped by 2 bases and J by 1 base; unmatched bases: 19. Germline-derived CDR1 and CDR2 are SGHVS and FQNEAQ. The CDR3 loop is CASSLPTPETYTSENTGELFF. CDR3 bases: TGTGCCAGCAGCTTACCAACCCCCGAGACATACACTAGCGAGAACACCGGGGAGCTGTTTTTT.

The sample holds a few counts of this clonotype. A much bigger clone sits one base away, suggesting this may be a read error. V usage is TRBV29-1 and J usage is TRBJ2-7; unclear D gene. Germline CDR1 reads SQVTM; CDR2 reads ANQGSEA. The CDR3 runs 12 residues. V was shortened by 4 bases and J by 5 bases, with 12 bases between the two germline ends. The DNA for the CDR3 is TGCAGCGTTGTGGGGTCCAACGACGAGCAGTACTTC. As protein: CSVVGSNDEQYF.

The chain carries TRBV19 and TRBJ1-2; D unresolved. The CDR3 length is 13 residues. Germline V gene lookup returns CDR1 LNHDA and CDR2 SQIVND (reference sequence). The V end was cut by 4 bases, the J end by 7 bases, with 13 bases between. The CDR3 DNA reads TGTGCCAGTAGTACCATCGGAAGGATTGGCTACACCTTC. Its protein is CASSTIGRIGYTF. The entire variable domain, with the rest obtained from reference TRBV19 and TRBJ1-2, is as follows: DGGITQSPKYLFRKEGQNVTLSCEQNLNHDAMYWYRQDPGQGLRLIYYSQIVNDFQKGDIAEGYSVSREKKESFPLTVTSAQKNPTAFYLCASSTIGRIGYTFGSGTRLTVV.

As for this clonotype: A much larger clonotype is one base distant, so this may be a read error. In DNA, the CDR3 is TGCAGCGTGAGGACAGCGAACGCTGAAGCTTTCTTT. Protein product: CSVRTANAEAFF. The rearrangement uses TRBV29-1 and TRBJ1-1, with D perhaps matching TRBD1 (6 bases). The CDR3 has 12 amino acids. From germline, CDR1 is SQVTM and CDR2 ANQGSEA.

In the case of this clonotype: A read error is possible here, since a much larger clone lies one base away. The rearrangement links TRBV11-2 to TRBJ1-1; 9 nucleotides line up with TRBD1. CDR3 length equals 18 residues. Germline CDR1 reads SGHAT; CDR2 reads FQNNGV. The ends lost 11 bases at V and 1 base at J; junction bases unmatched: 20. This CDR3 is CAGSGIMWDRDKNTEAFF. The CDR3 nucleotides are TGTGCCGGCTCTGGCATAATGTGGGACAGGGACAAGAACACTGAAGCTTTCTTT.